The rows below give T cell receptor beta chains drawn from one sample of a study of blood T cell repertoires in COVID-19. Profiled with immunoSEQ multiplex PCR; TCRdb holds only in-frame clones, not every one. This sample has roughly 250,000 clones, with about four fifths found just once. Sequencing was carried out using peripheral blood. These TCRs come from a woman aged 40 to 50 who had recovered from COVID-19. Each CDR3 is given with its conserved first and last residue. The D gene is left open where the match is weak. Size tells how often a clone was seen (once, few, many) or the class of an expanded clone, and some rows leave it out.

TRBJ1-2 | TRBD1 | NA | TRBV5-1 | TGCGCCAGCAGCTCGGGACAGGTACCCCCCGGGGGCTACACCTTC | CASSSGQVPPGGYTF
TRBJ1-2 | TRBD1 | NA | TRBV5-4 | TGTGCCAGCAGCCCTCCTGGGGACAGGTCCTATGGCTACACCTTC | CASSPPGDRSYGYTF
TRBJ2-7 | NA | NA | TRBV6-5 | TGTGCCAGCAGTTACTCGAGACTGAAACCCTACGAGCAGTACTTC | CASSYSRLKPYEQYF
TRBJ2-7 | NA | NA | TRBV2 | TGTGCCAGCAGTGTCGGGGGCTCCTACGAGCAGTACTTC | CASSVGGSYEQYF
TRBJ2-2 | NA | few | TRBV28 | TGTGCCAGCAGTCCGCGGAAGCGGACTAAACCCGGGGAGCTGTTTTTT | CASSPRKRTKPGELFF
TRBJ1-1 | TRBD1 | NA | TRBV28 | TGTGCCAGCAGTTTAAGGACAGGGGAGGACACTGAAGCTTTCTTT | CASSLRTGEDTEAFF
TRBJ2-7 | NA | NA | TRBV13 | TGTGCCAGCTCCCCCTTGGGGCAGGGGTTCCACGAGCAGTACTTC | CASSPLGQGFHEQYF
TRBJ1-4 | TRBD1 | NA | TRBV9 | TGTGCCAGCAGCGTAGAGGGACAGACAAATGAAAAACTGTTTTTT | CASSVEGQTNEKLFF
TRBJ2-1 | TRBD1 | NA | TRBV19 | TGTGCCAGTAGTATCAGGGGGAATGAGCAGTTCTTC | CASSIRGNEQFF
TRBJ2-1 | NA | once | TRBV29-1 | TGCAGCGTTGTCCGGGGTGTTGGTTACAATGAGCAGTTCTTC | CSVVRGVGYNEQFF
TRBJ2-1 | TRBD2 | NA | TRBV24-1 | TGTGCCACCAGTGACCTTAGCGGGGGATCCTACAATGAGCAGTTCTTC | CATSDLSGGSYNEQFF
TRBJ1-4 | NA | NA | TRBV6-5 | TGTGCCAGCAGAAGTCCCGGGGGTCGGGAAAAACTGTTTTTT | CASRSPGGREKLFF
TRBJ1-1 | TRBD1 | NA | TRBV10-2 | TGCGCCAGCGTCGCGGCAGGGGGTGGGACTGAAGCTTTCTTT | CASVAAGGGTEAFF
TRBJ2-3 | TRBD2 | NA | TRBV5-1 | TGCGCCAGCAGCTTGGATCCAGCGGGGCTCACAGATACGCAGTATTTT | CASSLDPAGLTDTQYF
TRBJ2-1 | TRBD1 | NA | TRBV7-2 | TGTGCCAGCAGTGGATATAGGGGGCTCGAGTACAATGAGCAGTTCTTC | CASSGYRGLEYNEQFF
TRBJ1-1 | NA | NA | TRBV30 | TGTGCCTGGAGTAAGGGGATGAACACTGAAGCTTTCTTT | CAWSKGMNTEAFF
TRBJ1-1 | NA | few | TRBV2 | TGTGCCAGCACTCCACTATCGGGACTCACCCTGAACACTGAAGCTTTCTTT | CASTPLSGLTLNTEAFF
TRBJ1-1 | NA | NA | TRBV18 | TGTGCCAGCTCCAGGTCCACTGAAGCTTTCTTT | CASSRSTEAFF
TRBJ2-2 | TRBD1 | NA | TRBV5-1 | TGCGCCAGCAGCTTTTTGCCTTCCGGGACAGTGACCGGGGAGCTGTTTTTT | CASSFLPSGTVTGELFF
TRBJ2-5 | TRBD1 | NA | TRBV19 | TGTGCCAGTAACCAAGGACAGGGCGAGACCCAGTACTTC | CASNQGQGETQYF
TRBJ2-7 | TRBD1 | NA | TRBV10-3 | TGTGCCATCAGTGGGGGACAGGGGTTTAACTACGAGCAGTACTTC | CAISGGQGFNYEQYF
TRBJ2-4 | TRBD1 | NA | TRBV19 | TGTGCCAGTAGTGTCGGACAGGGGTATGATACTATAGCCAAAAACATTCAGTACTTC | CASSVGQGYDTIAKNIQYF
TRBJ2-2 | TRBD1 | NA | TRBV10-3 | TGTGCCATCAGACAGGGGGCTACCGGGGAGCTGTTTTTT | CAIRQGATGELFF
TRBJ1-4 | TRBD1 | NA | TRBV5-1 | TGCGCCAGCAGCTTACTCCCAACAGGGGGGAATAATGAAAAACTGTTTTTT | CASSLLPTGGNNEKLFF
TRBJ1-1 | NA | NA | TRBV6-2/TRBV6-3 | TGTGCCAGCAGTTACATCTGGAGTCCTGAAGCTTTCTTT | CASSYIWSPEAFF
TRBJ2-7 | TRBD1 | NA | TRBV5-6 | TGTGCCAGCAGCCAAAGGGGACAGCTCTCCTACGAGCAGTACTTC | CASSQRGQLSYEQYF
TRBJ2-7 | NA | NA | TRBV20-1 | TGCAGTGTTGGACTTGGCAGTCCTCAGTACTTC | CSVGLGSPQYF
TRBJ1-2 | NA | NA | TRBV10-3 | TGTGCCATCAGGCCGGAACAGGGAATGGCTGGCTACACCTTC | CAIRPEQGMAGYTF
TRBJ1-2 | NA | NA | TRBV18 | TGTGCCAGCTCACCACCTTTACAGGGCTATGGCTACACCTTC | CASSPPLQGYGYTF
TRBJ2-2 | TRBD2 | NA | TRBV24-1 | TGTGCCACCAGTGCAGCGGGGGGTTACACCGGGGAGCTGTTTTTT | CATSAAGGYTGELFF
TRBJ2-7 | NA | once | TRBV6-5 | TGTGCCAGCAGGCGGACTGCGACCTCCTACGAGCAGTACTTC | CASRRTATSYEQYF
TRBJ2-1 | NA | NA | TRBV5-4 | TGTGCCAGCAGCCGTAGAGGAGTAAACTCCTACAATGAGCAGTTCTTC | CASSRRGVNSYNEQFF
TRBJ1-4 | TRBD1 | NA | TRBV10-2 | TGCGCCAGCAGCCAACCGGGACAGGGCTATGAAAAACTGTTTTTT | CASSQPGQGYEKLFF
TRBJ1-1 | NA | NA | TRBV27 | TGTGCCAGCAGTTTTAGGGACACCAACACTGAAGCTTTCTTT | CASSFRDTNTEAFF
TRBJ1-1 | NA | NA | TRBV2 | TGTGCCGAAGCGGACCGTACGCTTTCTTTT | CAEADRTLSF
TRBJ2-2 | TRBD1 | NA | TRBV5-1 | TGCGCCAGCAGCCTAAACACCGGGACAGGGGGTGCCGGGGAGCTGTTTTTT | CASSLNTGTGGAGELFF
TRBJ1-1 | TRBD1 | NA | TRBV5-1 | TGCGCCAGCAGCTCACGACAGGGGTCGGTCACTGAAGCTTTCTTT | CASSSRQGSVTEAFF
TRBJ2-7 | TRBD1 | NA | TRBV11-2 | TGTGCCAGCAGAGTGGCCGGGACAGGGGGATACGAGCAGTACTTC | CASRVAGTGGYEQYF
TRBJ1-5 | NA | NA | TRBV25-1 | TGTGCCAGCAGTGAATCCGGGACATCGGGCAATCAGCCCCAGCATTTT | CASSESGTSGNQPQHF
TRBJ2-7 | NA | NA | TRBV3-1/TRBV3-2 | TGTGCCAGCAGCCAAGTTTTAATCCCCTCCTACGAGCAGTACTTC | CASSQVLIPSYEQYF
TRBJ2-3 | NA | few | TRBV5-4 | TGTGCCAGCAGCGCGCGGCGGGGAACAGATACGCAGTATTTT | CASSARRGTDTQYF
TRBJ2-1 | NA | NA | TRBV27 | TGTGCCAGCAGACGGGCCGGGACACGGTACAATGAGCAGTTCTTC | CASRRAGTRYNEQFF
TRBJ1-5 | TRBD1 | NA | TRBV18 | TGTGCCAGCTCACCAAACAGGGGGCGCAGCCAGCCCCAGCATTTT | CASSPNRGRSQPQHF
TRBJ1-6 | NA | NA | TRBV20-1 | TGCAGTGCTAGTCAGACAGCAGATAATTCACCCCTCCACTTT | CSASQTADNSPLHF
TRBJ1-2 | TRBD1 | NA | TRBV27 | TGTGCCAGCAGCCCGACAGGGGGGATATATGGCTACACCTTC | CASSPTGGIYGYTF
TRBJ1-2 | TRBD1 | few | TRBV27 | TGTGCCAGCAGTCCAAACTCCCAGACAGGGCATCTCTACTATGGCTACACCTTC | CASSPNSQTGHLYYGYTF
TRBJ1-5 | TRBD1 | NA | TRBV24-1 | TGTGCCACCAGTGACACGACAGGGGGCTATAAGCCCCAGCATTTT | CATSDTTGGYKPQHF
TRBJ2-7 | TRBD1 | NA | TRBV7-9 | TGTGCCAGCAGCCCCGGGACAGGGGTCACCTACGAGCAGTACTTC | CASSPGTGVTYEQYF
TRBJ2-2 | TRBD1 | NA | TRBV19 | TGTGCCAGTAGCATCTCCGGGACAGGGGGCGCAGATGGGGAGCTGTTTTTT | CASSISGTGGADGELFF
TRBJ1-1 | TRBD1 | NA | TRBV6-6 | TGTGCCAGCAGCACAGGGGACCCGAACACTGAAGCTTTCTTT | CASSTGDPNTEAFF
TRBJ1-2 | NA | NA | TRBV6-6 | TGTGCCAGCAGTACGTCCAGTCTCTACACCTTC | CASSTSSLYTF
TRBJ2-3 | NA | NA | TRBV20-1 | TGCAGTGCTCTCCGGCGGAATACGCAGTATTTT | CSALRRNTQYF